These T cell receptor beta chains were read from a single sample in a study of metastatic and nonmetastatic thyroid tumors. TCRdb reanalyzed the PCR reads with MiXCR. In the table there are 13,000 or so clones, 25% to 30% of which are singletons. Sample: blood. The receptor source for this set is a female donor with papillary thyroid cancer or a benign thyroid nodule (not recorded which). Some clones in this sample may be carry-over from other donors' samples. Each CDR3 is given with its conserved first and last residue. The D gene is left open where the match is weak. The listing skips clone size in some rows; elsewhere it reads once, few, many or a size class.

many | TRBJ1-2 | TRBV3-1 | . | CASSHSTDGYTF | TGTGCCAGCAGCCACTCGACAGATGGCTACACCTTC
. | TRBJ2-1 | TRBV6-1 | . | CPSSEGCATLFNEEFF | TGTCCCAGCAGTGAAGGGTGCGCCACCCTCTTCAATGAGGAGTTCTTC
many | TRBJ2-5 | TRBV7-3 | . | CASSSKGGYQETQYF | TGTGCCAGCAGCTCAAAGGGCGGATATCAAGAGACCCAGTACTTC
many | TRBJ2-3 | TRBV18 | . | CASSTPPPYTQYF | TGTGCCAGCTCAACCCCACCACCCTATACGCAGTATTTT
many | TRBJ1-4 | TRBV20-1 | . | CSARPTGDHEKLFF | TGCAGTGCTAGACCTACTGGGGATCATGAAAAACTGTTTTTT
. | TRBJ1-2 | TRBV6-5 | . | CASSFFTGQDGYTF | TGTGCCAGCAGTTTCTTCACAGGGCAGGATGGCTACACCTTC
medium-sized | TRBJ2-7 | TRBV20-1 | TRBD2 | CSARLVASGAYEQYF | TGCAGTGCTAGATTGGTAGCTAGCGGCGCCTACGAGCAGTACTTC
medium-sized | TRBJ2-7 | TRBV12-3/TRBV12-4 | . | CASSLRGGYEQYF | TGTGCCAGCAGTTTAAGGGGGGGATACGAGCAGTACTTC
. | TRBJ2-7 | TRBV20-1 | TRBD2 | CSARGAGVGEQYF | TGCAGTGCTAGAGGAGCGGGAGTGGGCGAGCAGTACTTC
few | TRBJ2-1 | TRBV9 | . | CASSGSNNEQFF | TGTGCCAGCAGCGGGAGTAACAATGAGCAGTTCTTC
few | TRBJ2-1 | TRBV12-3/TRBV12-4 | . | CASSLGGGADDEQFF | TGTGCCAGCAGTTTGGGGGGGGGCGCAGACGATGAGCAGTTCTTC
. | TRBJ2-1 | TRBV5-1 | . | CASSLLGDSYNEQFF | TGCGCCAGCAGCTTGTTGGGGGACTCCTACAATGAGCAGTTCTTC
many | TRBJ2-4 | TRBV20-1 | . | CSASGGVIAKNIQYF | TGCAGTGCTAGCGGGGGAGTAATAGCCAAAAACATTCAGTACTTC
. | TRBJ1-1 | TRBV12-3/TRBV12-4 | . | CASSLGYLGTEAFF | TGTGCCAGCAGTTTGGGGTACCTTGGGACTGAAGCTTTCTTT
. | TRBJ2-7 | TRBV7-2 | TRBD2 | CASSQSGSMSHEQYF | TGTGCCAGCAGCCAAAGCGGGAGTATGTCCCACGAGCAGTACTTC
few | TRBJ1-2 | TRBV6-2/TRBV6-3 | . | CASSYSDGDYGYTF | TGTGCCAGCAGTTATTCGGACGGGGACTATGGCTACACCTTC
few | TRBJ1-6 | TRBV6-2/TRBV6-3 | . | CASSYSEDTPSPLHF | TGTGCCAGCAGTTACTCGGAAGACACCCCTTCACCCCTCCACTTT
medium-sized | TRBJ2-3 | TRBV12-3/TRBV12-4 | . | CASSFKTQVLDTDTQYF | TGTGCCAGCAGTTTTAAAACCCAGGTGCTCGACACAGATACGCAGTATTTT
. | TRBJ2-3 | TRBV11-2 | TRBD1 | CASSLSPSGTGTYTQYF | TGTGCCAGCAGCTTGTCACCGTCCGGGACAGGCACATACACGCAGTATTTT
once | TRBJ2-3 | TRBV5-1 | TRBD2 | CASSLVVLAGGGVTDTQYF | TGCGCCAGCAGCTTGGTAGTATTAGCGGGAGGTGGAGTCACAGATACGCAGTATTTT
many | TRBJ1-2 | TRBV3-1 | TRBD1 | CASSLRTGARGYTF | TGTGCCAGCAGCCTTCGTACAGGGGCGAGGGGCTACACCTTC
medium-sized | TRBJ1-2 | TRBV28 | TRBD1 | CASSSGRGRVGGYTF | TGTGCCAGCAGTTCTGGTAGGGGGCGTGTAGGGGGCTACACCTTC
many | TRBJ2-2 | TRBV2 | . | CASRRRSPGELFF | TGTGCCAGCAGGAGGAGGTCACCCGGGGAGCTGTTTTTT
. | TRBJ2-7 | TRBV6-9 | . | CASSTGRQSGEQYF | TGCGCCAGCAGTACGGGACGGCAATCGGGGGAGCAGTACTTC
. | TRBJ2-3 | TRBV5-1 | . | CASKKGGTIPDTQYF | TGCGCCAGCAAGAAGGGGGGGACCATCCCAGATACGCAGTATTTT
many | TRBJ2-3 | TRBV29-1 | TRBD1 | CSVLRRQGFTDTQYF | TGCAGCGTTTTACGGAGACAGGGTTTCACAGATACGCAGTATTTT
. | TRBJ1-5 | TRBV10-3 | . | CAISQVWINQPQHF | TGTGCCATCAGTCAGGTTTGGATCAATCAGCCCCAGCATTTT
many | TRBJ2-1 | TRBV5-6 | . | CASSLLGQFSYNEQFF | TGTGCCAGCAGCTTACTAGGACAGTTCTCCTACAATGAGCAGTTCTTC
few | TRBJ1-1 | TRBV6-2/TRBV6-3 | . | CASSYVEGRSNTEAFF | TGTGCCAGCAGTTATGTCGAGGGCAGATCGAACACTGAAGCTTTCTTT
. | TRBJ2-7 | TRBV6-1 | . | CASSGDKGPYEQYF | TGTGCCAGCAGCGGGGACAAGGGGCCCTACGAGCAGTACTTC
. | TRBJ2-7 | TRBV10-2 | TRBD2 | CASSFTSGNYEQYF | TGCGCCAGCAGTTTTACTAGCGGAAACTACGAGCAGTACTTC
many | TRBJ2-5 | TRBV5-4 | . | CASSPTSGIQETQYF | TGTGCCAGCAGCCCAACATCAGGGATTCAAGAGACCCAGTACTTC
few | TRBJ1-1 | TRBV6-5 | . | CASSYSGGGTEAFF | TGTGCCAGCAGTTACTCCGGCGGGGGAACTGAAGCTTTCTTT
. | TRBJ2-7 | TRBV5-1 | . | CASSLAGNSYEQYF | TGCGCCAGCAGCTTGGCCGGGAACTCCTACGAGCAGTACTTC
medium-sized | TRBJ2-2 | TRBV15 | . | CATSRDPWGETGELFF | TGTGCCACCAGCAGAGATCCGTGGGGGGAAACCGGGGAGCTGTTTTTT
. | TRBJ2-7 | TRBV6-2/TRBV6-3 | . | CASSRAGSYEQYF | TGTGCCAGCAGCAGGGCAGGCTCCTACGAGCAGTACTTC
many | TRBJ2-3 | TRBV3-1 | . | CASSPWTRGDTQYF | TGTGCCAGCAGCCCGTGGACACGCGGGGATACGCAGTATTTT
. | TRBJ2-3 | TRBV18 | . | CASSPTVSDTQYF | TGTGCCAGCTCACCTACAGTCAGCGATACGCAGTATTTT
medium-sized | TRBJ1-2 | TRBV7-9 | TRBD1 | CASSRGTGNYGYTF | TGTGCCAGCAGCCGAGGGACAGGGAACTATGGCTACACCTTC
medium-sized | TRBJ2-7 | TRBV20-1 | TRBD1 | CSASGDRDYEQYF | TGCAGTGCTAGCGGTGACAGGGACTACGAGCAGTACTTC
few | TRBJ2-1 | TRBV20-1 | TRBD2 | CSANKGGGRSNEQFF | TGCAGTGCTAACAAGGGAGGCGGGAGAAGCAATGAGCAGTTCTTC
medium-sized | TRBJ1-5 | TRBV6-1 | . | CASSQYNQPQHF | TGTGCCAGCAGTCAGTACAATCAGCCCCAGCATTTT
medium-sized | TRBJ2-1 | TRBV9 | TRBD2 | CASSLSGVGYNEQFF | TGTGCCAGCAGCCTTAGCGGGGTCGGGTACAATGAGCAGTTCTTC
. | TRBJ1-5 | TRBV5-1 | . | CASSAGVDNHSNQPQHF | TGTGCCAGCAGCGCAGGGGTAGACAACCATAGCAATCAGCCCCAGCATTTT
medium-sized | TRBJ2-1 | TRBV7-2 | TRBD2 | CASSPPGLRLNEQFF | TGTGCCAGCAGCCCTCCGGGACTAAGGTTGAATGAGCAGTTCTTC
many | TRBJ1-2 | TRBV4-3 | TRBD1 | CASSPHPEGTGEGYTF | TGCGCCAGCAGCCCACATCCCGAGGGGACAGGAGAAGGCTACACCTTC
medium-sized | TRBJ2-7 | TRBV5-6 | . | CASSLAKGDHEQYF | TGTGCCAGCAGCTTGGCCAAGGGAGATCACGAGCAGTACTTC
. | TRBJ1-1 | TRBV6-2/TRBV6-3 | . | CASSYSVGDTEAFF | TGTGCCAGCAGTTACTCAGTCGGGGACACTGAAGCTTTCTTT
. | TRBJ2-7 | TRBV20-1 | TRBD2 | CSAREGGDHPRYEQYF | TGCAGTGCTAGAGAGGGGGGGGACCATCCACGATACGAGCAGTACTTC
. | TRBJ2-7 | TRBV28 | . | CASSPTLLSSYEQYF | TGTGCCAGCAGCCCAACTTTGTTGAGCTCCTACGAGCAGTACTTC
medium-sized | TRBJ1-1 | TRBV6-1 | . | CASSERGNTEAFF | TGTGCCAGCAGTGAACGGGGGAACACTGAAGCTTTCTTT
. | TRBJ2-1 | TRBV11-2 | . | CASSLVSGQLYIELFF | TGTGCCAGCAGCTTAGTTTCTGGACAACTTTACATTGAGCTGTTCTTC
. | TRBJ2-7 | TRBV20-1 | TRBD1 | CRASATTATGCSEQYF | TGCCGTGCTAGTGCAACGACCGCGACAGGGTGCAGCGAGCAGTACTTC